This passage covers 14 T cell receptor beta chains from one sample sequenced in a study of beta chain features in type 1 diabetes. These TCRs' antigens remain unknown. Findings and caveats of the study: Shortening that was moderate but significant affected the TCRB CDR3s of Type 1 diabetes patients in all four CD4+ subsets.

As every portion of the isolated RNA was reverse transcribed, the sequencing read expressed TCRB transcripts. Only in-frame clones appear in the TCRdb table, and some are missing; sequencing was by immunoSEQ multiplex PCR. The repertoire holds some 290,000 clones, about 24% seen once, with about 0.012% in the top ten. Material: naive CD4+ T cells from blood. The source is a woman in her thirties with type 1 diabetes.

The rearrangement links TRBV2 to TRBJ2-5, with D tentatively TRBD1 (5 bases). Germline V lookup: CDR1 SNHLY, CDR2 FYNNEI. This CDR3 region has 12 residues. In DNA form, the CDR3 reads TGTGCGACCCAAGGGGAATGGGAGACCCAGTACTTC. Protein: CATQGEWETQYF.

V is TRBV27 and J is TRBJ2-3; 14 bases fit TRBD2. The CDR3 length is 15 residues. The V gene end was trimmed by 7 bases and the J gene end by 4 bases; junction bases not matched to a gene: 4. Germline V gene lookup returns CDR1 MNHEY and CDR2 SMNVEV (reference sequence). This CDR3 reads CASTKGLAGADTQYF. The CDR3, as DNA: TGTGCCAGCACCAAGGGACTAGCGGGAGCAGATACGCAGTATTTT.

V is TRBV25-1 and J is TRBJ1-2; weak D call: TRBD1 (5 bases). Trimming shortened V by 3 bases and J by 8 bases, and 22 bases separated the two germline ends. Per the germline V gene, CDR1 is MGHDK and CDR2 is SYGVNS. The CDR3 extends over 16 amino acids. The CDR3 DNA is TGTGCCAGCAGTGACCCCGGGAGGGGAGCTGGGTCCGGCTACACCTTC. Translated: CASSDPGRGAGSGYTF.

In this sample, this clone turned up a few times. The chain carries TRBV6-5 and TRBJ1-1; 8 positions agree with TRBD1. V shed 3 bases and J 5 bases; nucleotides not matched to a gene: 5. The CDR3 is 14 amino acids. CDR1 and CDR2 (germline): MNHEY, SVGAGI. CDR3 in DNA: TGTGCCAGCAGTTATGGACAGGGAGAGACTGAAGCTTTCTTT. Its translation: CASSYGQGETEAFF.

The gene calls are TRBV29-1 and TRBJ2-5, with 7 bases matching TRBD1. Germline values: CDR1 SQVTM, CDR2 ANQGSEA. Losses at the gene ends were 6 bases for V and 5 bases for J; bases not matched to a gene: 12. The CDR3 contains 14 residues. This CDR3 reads CSVTRQTGWETQYF. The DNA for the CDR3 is TGCAGCGTCACCCGCCAGACAGGGTGGGAGACCCAGTACTTC.

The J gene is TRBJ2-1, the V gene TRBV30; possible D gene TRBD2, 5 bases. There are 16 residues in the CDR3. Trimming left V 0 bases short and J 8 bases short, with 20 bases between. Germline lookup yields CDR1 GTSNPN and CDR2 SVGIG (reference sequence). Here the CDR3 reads CAWSVQDFPGFDEQFF. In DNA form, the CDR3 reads TGTGCCTGGAGTGTTCAGGACTTCCCGGGTTTCGATGAGCAGTTCTTC.

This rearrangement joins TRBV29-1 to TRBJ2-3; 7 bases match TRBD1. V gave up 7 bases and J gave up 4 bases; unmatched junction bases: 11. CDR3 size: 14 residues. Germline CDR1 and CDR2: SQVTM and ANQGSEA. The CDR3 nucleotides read TGCAGCGACCTTCCGGGACAGAATTCAGATACGCAGTATTTT. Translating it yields CSDLPGQNSDTQYF.

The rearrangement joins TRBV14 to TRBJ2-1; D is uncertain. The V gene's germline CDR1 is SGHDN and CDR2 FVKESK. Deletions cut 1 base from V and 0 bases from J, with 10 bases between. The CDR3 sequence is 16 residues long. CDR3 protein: CASSQVLFRSYNEQFF. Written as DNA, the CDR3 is TGTGCCAGCAGCCAAGTTCTTTTCCGCTCCTACAATGAGCAGTTCTTC.

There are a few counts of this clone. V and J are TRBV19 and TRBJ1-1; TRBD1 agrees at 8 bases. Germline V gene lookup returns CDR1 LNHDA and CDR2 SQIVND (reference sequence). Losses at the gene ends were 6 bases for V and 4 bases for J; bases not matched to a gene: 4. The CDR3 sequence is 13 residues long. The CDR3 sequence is CASSPGQGTEAFF. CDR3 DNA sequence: TGTGCCAGTAGCCCAGGACAGGGCACTGAAGCTTTCTTT.

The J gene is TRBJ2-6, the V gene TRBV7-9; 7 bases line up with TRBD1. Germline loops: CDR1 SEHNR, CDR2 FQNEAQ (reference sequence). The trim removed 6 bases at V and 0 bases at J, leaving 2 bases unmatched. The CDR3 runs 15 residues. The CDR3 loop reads CASRWDSSGANVLTF. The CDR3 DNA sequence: TGTGCCAGCAGGTGGGACAGCTCTGGGGCCAACGTCCTGACTTTC.

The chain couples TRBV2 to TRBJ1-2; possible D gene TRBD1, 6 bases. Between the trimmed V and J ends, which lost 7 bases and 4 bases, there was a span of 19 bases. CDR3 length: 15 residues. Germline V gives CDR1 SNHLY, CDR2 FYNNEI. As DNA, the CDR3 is TGTGCCAGCAAACAGGACAGTTCCCTCCCCTATGGCTACACCTTC. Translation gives CASKQDSSLPYGYTF.

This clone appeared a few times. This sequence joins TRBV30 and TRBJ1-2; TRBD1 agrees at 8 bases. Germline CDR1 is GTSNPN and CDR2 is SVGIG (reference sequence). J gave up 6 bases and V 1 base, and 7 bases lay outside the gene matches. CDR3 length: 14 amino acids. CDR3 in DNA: TGTGCCTGGAGTGCACAGGGGGTAATACATGGCTACACCTTC. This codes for CAWSAQGVIHGYTF.

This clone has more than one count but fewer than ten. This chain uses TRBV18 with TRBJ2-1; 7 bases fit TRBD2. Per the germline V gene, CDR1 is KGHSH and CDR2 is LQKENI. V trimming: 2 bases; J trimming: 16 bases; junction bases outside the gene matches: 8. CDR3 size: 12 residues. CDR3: CASSPSSGRGFF. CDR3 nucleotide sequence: TGTGCCAGCTCACCAAGTTCTGGGAGGGGATTCTTC.

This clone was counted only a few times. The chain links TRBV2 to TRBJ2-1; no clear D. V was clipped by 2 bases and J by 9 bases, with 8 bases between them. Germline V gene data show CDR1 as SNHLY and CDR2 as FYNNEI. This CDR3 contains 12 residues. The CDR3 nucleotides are TGTGCCAGCAGTGAAACAGCCGCTGAGCAGTTCTTC. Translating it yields CASSETAAEQFF.